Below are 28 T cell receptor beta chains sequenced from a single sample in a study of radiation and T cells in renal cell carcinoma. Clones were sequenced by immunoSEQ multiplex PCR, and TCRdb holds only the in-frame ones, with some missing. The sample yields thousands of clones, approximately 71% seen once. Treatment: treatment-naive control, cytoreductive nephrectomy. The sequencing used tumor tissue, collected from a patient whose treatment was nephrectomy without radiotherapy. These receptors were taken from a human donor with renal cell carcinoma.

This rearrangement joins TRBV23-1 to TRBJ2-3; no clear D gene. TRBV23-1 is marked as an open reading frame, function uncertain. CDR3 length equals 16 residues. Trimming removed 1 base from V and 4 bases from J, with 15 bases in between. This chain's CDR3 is CASSQYIEEIADTQYF. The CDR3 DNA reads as TGCGCCAGCAGTCAATACATCGAGGAGATCGCAGATACGCAGTATTTT.

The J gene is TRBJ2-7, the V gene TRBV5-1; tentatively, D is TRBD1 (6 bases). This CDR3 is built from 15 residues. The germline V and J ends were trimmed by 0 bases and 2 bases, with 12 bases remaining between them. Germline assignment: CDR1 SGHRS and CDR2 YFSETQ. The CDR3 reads CASSLVSGTPYEQYF. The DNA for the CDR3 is TGCGCCAGCAGCTTGGTATCCGGGACACCCTACGAGCAGTACTTC.

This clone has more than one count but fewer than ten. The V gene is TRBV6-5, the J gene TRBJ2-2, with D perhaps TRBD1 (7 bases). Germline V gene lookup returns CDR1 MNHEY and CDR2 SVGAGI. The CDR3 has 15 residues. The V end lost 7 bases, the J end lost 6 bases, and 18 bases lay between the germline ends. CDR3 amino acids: CASTPRGGGSGELFF. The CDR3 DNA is TGTGCCAGCACCCCTCGCGGAGGGGGCTCCGGGGAGCTGTTTTTT.

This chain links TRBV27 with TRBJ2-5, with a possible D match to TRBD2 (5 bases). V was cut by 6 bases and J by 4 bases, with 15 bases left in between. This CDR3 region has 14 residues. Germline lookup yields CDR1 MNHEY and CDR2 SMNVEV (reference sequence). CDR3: CASSRTTAGETQYF. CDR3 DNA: TGTGCCAGCAGCCGGACGACCGCGGGAGAGACCCAGTACTTC.

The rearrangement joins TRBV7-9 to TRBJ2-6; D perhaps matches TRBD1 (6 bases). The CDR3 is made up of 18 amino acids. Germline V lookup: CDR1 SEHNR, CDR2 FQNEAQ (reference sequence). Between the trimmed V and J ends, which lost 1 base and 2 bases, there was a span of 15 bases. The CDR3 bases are TGTGCCAGCAGCTTAGTCTGGACAGAGGGGACTGGGGCCAACGTCCTGACTTTC. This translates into CASSLVWTEGTGANVLTF. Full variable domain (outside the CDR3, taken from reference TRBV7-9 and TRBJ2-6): DTGVSQNPRHKITKRGQNVTFRCDPISEHNRLYWYRQTLGQGPEFLTYFQNEAQLEKSRLLSDRFSAERPKGSFSTLEIQRTEQGDSAMYLCASSLVWTEGTGANVLTFGAGSRLTVL.

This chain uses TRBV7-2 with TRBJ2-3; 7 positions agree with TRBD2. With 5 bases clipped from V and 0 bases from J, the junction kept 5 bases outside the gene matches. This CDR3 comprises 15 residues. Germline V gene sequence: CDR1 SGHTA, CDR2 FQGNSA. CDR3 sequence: CASSRDYTSTDTQYF. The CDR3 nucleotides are TGTGCCAGCAGCCGGGACTACACTAGCACAGATACGCAGTATTTT. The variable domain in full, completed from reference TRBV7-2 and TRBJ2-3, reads GAGVSQSPSNKVTEKGKDVELRCDPISGHTALYWYRQSLGQGLEFLIYFQGNSAPDKSGLPSDRFSAERTGGSVSTLTIQRTQQEDSAVYLCASSRDYTSTDTQYFGPGTRLTVL.

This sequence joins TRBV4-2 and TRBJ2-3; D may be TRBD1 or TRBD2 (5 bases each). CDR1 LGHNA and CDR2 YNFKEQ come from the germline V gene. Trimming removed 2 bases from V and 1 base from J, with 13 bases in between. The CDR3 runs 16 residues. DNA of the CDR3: TGTGCCAGCAGCCAAACGCCGGGACCACGCACAGATACGCAGTATTTT. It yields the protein CASSQTPGPRTDTQYF.

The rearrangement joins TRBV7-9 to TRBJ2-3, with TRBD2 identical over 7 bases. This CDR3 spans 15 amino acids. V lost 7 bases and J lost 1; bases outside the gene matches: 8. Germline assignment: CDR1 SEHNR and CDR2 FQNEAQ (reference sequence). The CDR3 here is CASTQTSSGTDTQYF. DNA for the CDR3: TGTGCCAGCACCCAGACTAGCTCGGGCACAGATACGCAGTATTTT.

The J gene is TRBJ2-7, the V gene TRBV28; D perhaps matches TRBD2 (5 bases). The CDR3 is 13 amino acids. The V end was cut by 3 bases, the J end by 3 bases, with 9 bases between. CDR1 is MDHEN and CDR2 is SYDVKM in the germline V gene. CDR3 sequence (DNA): TGTGCCAGCAGTTTTTCTAGCTTCTACGAGCAGTACTTC. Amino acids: CASSFSSFYEQYF.

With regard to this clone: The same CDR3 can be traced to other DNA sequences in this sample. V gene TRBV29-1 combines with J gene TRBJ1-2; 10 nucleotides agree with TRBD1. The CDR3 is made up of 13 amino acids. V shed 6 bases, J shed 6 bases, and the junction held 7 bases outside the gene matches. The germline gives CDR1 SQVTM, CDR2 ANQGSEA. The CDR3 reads CSVRTGGQHGYTF. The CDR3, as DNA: TGCAGCGTGCGGACAGGGGGACAACATGGCTACACCTTC.

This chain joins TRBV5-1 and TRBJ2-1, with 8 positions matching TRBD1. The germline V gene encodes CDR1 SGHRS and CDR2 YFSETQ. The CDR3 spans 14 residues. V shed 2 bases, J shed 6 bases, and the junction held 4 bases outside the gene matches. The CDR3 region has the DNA TGCGCCAGCAGCTTCCCGACAGGGGCCAATGAGCAGTTCTTC. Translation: CASSFPTGANEQFF.

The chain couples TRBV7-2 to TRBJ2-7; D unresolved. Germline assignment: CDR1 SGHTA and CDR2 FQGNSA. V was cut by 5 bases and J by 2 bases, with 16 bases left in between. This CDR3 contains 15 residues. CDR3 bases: TGTGCCAGCAGCGCACCGGCGAGCGCAGCCTACGAGCAGTACTTC. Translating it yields CASSAPASAAYEQYF.

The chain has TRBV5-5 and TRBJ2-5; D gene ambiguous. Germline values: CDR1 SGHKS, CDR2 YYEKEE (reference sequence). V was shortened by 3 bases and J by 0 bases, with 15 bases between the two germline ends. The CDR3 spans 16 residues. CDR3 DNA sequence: TGTGCCAGCAGCTCGACCCCGACTGGGTACCAAGAGACCCAGTACTTC. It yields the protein CASSSTPTGYQETQYF.

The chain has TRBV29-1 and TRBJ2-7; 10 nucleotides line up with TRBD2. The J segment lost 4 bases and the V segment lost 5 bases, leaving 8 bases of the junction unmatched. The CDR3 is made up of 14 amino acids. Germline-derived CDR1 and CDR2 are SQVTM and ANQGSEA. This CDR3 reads CSVKTSGIYYEQYF. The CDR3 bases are TGCAGCGTTAAAACTAGCGGGATTTATTACGAGCAGTACTTC.

The CDR3 bases are TGTGCCAGCAGCCCGCCTAGCGGGAGGGCAGATGAGCAGTTCTTC. Translated: CASSPPSGRADEQFF. This chain links TRBV9 with TRBJ2-1; 12 bases are a match to TRBD2. Germline CDR1 is SGDLS and CDR2 is YYNGEE. Trimming at V came to 4 bases and at J to 8 bases, leaving 7 bases not matched to a gene. This CDR3 is built from 15 residues.

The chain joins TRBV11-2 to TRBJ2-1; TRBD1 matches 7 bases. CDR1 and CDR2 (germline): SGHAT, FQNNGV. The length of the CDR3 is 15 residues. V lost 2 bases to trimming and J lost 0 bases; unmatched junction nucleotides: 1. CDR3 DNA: TGTGCCAGCAGCTTACGACAGGGCTCCTACAATGAGCAGTTCTTC. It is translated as CASSLRQGSYNEQFF.

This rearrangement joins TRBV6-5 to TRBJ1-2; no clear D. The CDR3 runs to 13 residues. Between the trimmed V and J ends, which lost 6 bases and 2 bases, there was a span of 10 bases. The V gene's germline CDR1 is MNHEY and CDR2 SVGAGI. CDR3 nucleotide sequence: TGTGCCAGCAGACGGACCGGGAACTATGGCTACACCTTC. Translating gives CASRRTGNYGYTF.

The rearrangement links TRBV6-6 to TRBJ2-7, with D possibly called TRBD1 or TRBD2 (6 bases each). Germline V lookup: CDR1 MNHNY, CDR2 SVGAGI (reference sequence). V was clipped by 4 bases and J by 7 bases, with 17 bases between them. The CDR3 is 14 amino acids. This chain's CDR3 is CASSSSEGGREQYF. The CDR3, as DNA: TGTGCCAGCAGTTCCTCCGAAGGGGGGCGGGAGCAGTACTTC.

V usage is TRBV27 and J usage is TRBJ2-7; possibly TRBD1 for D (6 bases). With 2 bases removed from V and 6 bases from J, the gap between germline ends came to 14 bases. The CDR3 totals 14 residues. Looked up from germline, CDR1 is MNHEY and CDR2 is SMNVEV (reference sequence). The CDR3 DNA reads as TGTGCCAGCAGTTTAGCCGCCGGGACATCCGAGCAGTACTTC. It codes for CASSLAAGTSEQYF.

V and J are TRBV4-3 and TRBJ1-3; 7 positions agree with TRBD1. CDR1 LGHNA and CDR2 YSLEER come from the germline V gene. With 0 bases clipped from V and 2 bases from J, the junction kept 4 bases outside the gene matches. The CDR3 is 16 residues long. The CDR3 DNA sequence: TGCGCCAGCAGCCAAGAGGATACAGGGGCTGGAAACACCATATATTTT. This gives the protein CASSQEDTGAGNTIYF.

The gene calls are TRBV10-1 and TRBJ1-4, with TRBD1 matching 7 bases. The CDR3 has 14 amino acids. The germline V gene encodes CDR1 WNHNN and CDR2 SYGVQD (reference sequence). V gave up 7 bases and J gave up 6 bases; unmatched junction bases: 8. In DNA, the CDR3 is TGCGCCAGCATTTCGGGACAGAGCCATGAAAAACTGTTTTTT. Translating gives CASISGQSHEKLFF.

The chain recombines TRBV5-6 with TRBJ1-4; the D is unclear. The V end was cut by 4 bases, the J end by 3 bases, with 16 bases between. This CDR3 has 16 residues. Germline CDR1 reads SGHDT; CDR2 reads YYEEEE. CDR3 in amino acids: CASSGIGSRSNEKLFF. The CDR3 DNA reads TGTGCCAGCAGCGGCATTGGTAGTAGGTCTAATGAAAAACTGTTTTTT.

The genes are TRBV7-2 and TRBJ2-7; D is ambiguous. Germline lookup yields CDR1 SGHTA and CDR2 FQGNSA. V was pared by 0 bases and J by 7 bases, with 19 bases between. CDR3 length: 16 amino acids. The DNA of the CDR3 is TGTGCCAGCAGCTTAGCGGATCTGGGCGGCAGAAGGGAGCAGTACTTC. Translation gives CASSLADLGGRREQYF.

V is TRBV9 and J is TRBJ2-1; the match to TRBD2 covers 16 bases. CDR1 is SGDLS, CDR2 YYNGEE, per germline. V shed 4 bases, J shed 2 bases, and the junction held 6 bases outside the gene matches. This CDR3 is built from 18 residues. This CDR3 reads CASSSGLAGGRTYNEQFF. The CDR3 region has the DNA TGTGCCAGCAGCTCGGGACTAGCGGGAGGGAGAACCTACAATGAGCAGTTCTTC.

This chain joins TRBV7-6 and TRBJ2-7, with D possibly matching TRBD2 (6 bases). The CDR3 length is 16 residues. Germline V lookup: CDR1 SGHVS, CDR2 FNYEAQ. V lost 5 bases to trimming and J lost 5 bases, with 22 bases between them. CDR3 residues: CASSDPNSGIPHEQYF. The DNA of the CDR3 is TGTGCCAGCAGCGACCCGAATAGCGGCATACCCCACGAGCAGTACTTC. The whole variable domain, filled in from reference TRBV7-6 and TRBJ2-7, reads GAGVSQSPRYKVTKRGQDVALRCDPISGHVSLYWYRQALGQGPEFLTYFNYEAQQDKSGLPNDRFSAERPEGSISTLTIQRTEQRDSAMYRCASSDPNSGIPHEQYFGPGTRLTVT.

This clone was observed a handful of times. The CDR3 here is CASSLDGSNQPQHF. DNA for the CDR3: TGTGCCAGCAGCTTAGACGGGAGCAATCAGCCCCAGCATTTT. The V call is TRBV7-9, the J call TRBJ1-5; D unclear. The CDR3 covers 14 residues. Trimming pared 1 base from V and 1 base from J, leaving 5 bases between. CDR1 and CDR2 from the germline V gene are SEHNR and FQNEAQ (reference sequence). Supplemented by reference TRBV7-9 and TRBJ1-5, the full variable domain reads DTGVSQNPRHKITKRGQNVTFRCDPISEHNRLYWYRQTLGQGPEFLTYFQNEAQLEKSRLLSDRFSAERPKGSFSTLEIQRTEQGDSAMYLCASSLDGSNQPQHFGDGTRLSIL.

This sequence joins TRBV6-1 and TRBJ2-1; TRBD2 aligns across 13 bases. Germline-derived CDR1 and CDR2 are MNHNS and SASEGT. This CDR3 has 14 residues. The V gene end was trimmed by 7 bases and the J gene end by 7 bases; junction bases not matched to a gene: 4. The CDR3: CASIWTSGRNEQFF. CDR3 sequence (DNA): TGTGCCAGCATTTGGACTAGCGGGAGAAATGAGCAGTTCTTC.

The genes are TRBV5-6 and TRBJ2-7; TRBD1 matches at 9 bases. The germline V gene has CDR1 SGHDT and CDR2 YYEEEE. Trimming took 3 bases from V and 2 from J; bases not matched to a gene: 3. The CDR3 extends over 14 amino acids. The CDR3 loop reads CASSWDRATYEQYF. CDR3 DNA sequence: TGTGCCAGCAGCTGGGACAGGGCCACCTACGAGCAGTACTTC.